This TCR beta chain is from a study of CD8 T cells in ankylosing spondylitis. V gave up 5 bases and J gave up 6 bases, with 20 bases separating them. CDR3 length: 16 residues. Via MiXCR, TCRdb re-called the 5' RACE reads, giving one row per CDR3 protein. Of 85,000 to 100,000 distinct CDR3 sequences listed, approximately 9% are singletons. This clonotype has at least ten counts. The receptor comes from a male donor with ankylosing spondylitis or in good health (not recorded which). The J gene is TRBJ2-1, the V gene TRBV12-3 or TRBV12-4; weak D call: TRBD2 (6 bases). Sample: blood, either unsorted or a sorted T cell fraction (not recorded which). The CDR3 loop reads CASSPRTSRNFNEQFF. For the CDR3, the DNA is TGTGCCAGCAGTCCCCGAACTAGCCGGAACTTCAATGAGCAGTTCTTC.